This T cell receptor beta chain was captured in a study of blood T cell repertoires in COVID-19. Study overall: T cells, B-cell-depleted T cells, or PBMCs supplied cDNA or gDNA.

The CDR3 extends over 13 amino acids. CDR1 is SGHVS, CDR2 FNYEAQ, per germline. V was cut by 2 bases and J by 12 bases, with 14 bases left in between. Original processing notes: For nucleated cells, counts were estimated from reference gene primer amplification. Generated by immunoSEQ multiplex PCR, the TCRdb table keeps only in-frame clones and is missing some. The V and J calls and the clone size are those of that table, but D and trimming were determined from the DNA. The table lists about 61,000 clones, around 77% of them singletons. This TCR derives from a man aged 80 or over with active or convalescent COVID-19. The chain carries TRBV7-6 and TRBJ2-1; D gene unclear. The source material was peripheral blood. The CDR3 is CASSLTHTSGQFF. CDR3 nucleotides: TGTGCCAGCAGCTTAACCCACACCAGTGGGCAGTTCTTC.